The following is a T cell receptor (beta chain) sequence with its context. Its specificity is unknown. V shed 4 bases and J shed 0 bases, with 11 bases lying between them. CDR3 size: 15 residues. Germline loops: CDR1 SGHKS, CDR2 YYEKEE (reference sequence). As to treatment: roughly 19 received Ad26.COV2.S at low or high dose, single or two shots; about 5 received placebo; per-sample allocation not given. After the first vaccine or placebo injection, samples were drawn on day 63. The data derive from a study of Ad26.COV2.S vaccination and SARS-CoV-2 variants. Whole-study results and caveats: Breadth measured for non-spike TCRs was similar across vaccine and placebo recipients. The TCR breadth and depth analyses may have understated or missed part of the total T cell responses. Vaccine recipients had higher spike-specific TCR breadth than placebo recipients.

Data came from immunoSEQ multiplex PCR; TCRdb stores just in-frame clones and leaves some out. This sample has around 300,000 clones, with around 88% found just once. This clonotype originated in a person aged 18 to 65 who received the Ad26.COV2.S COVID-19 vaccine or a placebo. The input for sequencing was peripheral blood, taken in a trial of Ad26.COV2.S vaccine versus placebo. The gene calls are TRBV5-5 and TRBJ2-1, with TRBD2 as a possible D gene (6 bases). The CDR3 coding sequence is TGTGCCAGCAGCCTGGTGGGGGGCTCCTACAATGAGCAGTTCTTC. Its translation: CASSLVGGSYNEQFF.